Listed below are T cell receptor beta chains from one sample, sequenced in a study of shared clonotypes between healthy human individuals. Assay used: immunoSEQ multiplex PCR; TCRdb lists only in-frame clones, some missing. Of approximately 940,000 clones listed, 60% to 85% are singletons. The sequencing sample was made of memory CD4+ T cells sorted from blood. These TCRs come from a man between 18 and 29 years old in good health. Each CDR3 is given with its conserved first and last residue.

V	length	J	CDR3
TRBV6-1	15	TRBJ2-3	CASSESGQRTDTQYF
TRBV9	14	TRBJ2-2	CASTPGTSVGELFF
TRBV4-2	17	TRBJ2-1	CASSQGWALAVPDEQFF
TRBV6-1	14	TRBJ1-5	CASMGSLSNQPQHF
TRBV6-1	17	TRBJ2-3	CASSEGGDRSSTDTQYF
TRBV19	15	TRBJ1-5	CASSIPRPSNQPQHF
TRBV30	14	TRBJ1-5	CAWTPDRGGQPQHF
TRBV2	14	TRBJ2-7	CATKTQDGTYEQYF
TRBV6-5	13	TRBJ1-5	CATGTDSNQPQHF
TRBV4-1	14	TRBJ1-2	CASSQVTGQGGYTF
TRBV5-4	16	TRBJ2-2	CASSLEGSANTGELFF
TRBV7-2	16	TRBJ2-1	CASSLSGPSGFNEQFF
TRBV18	14	TRBJ1-3	CASSQDTLGNTIYF
TRBV7-2	14	TRBJ1-2	CASSYAGTDYGYTF
TRBV2	15	TRBJ2-5	CASSDGGGRQETKYF
TRBV5-1	18	TRBJ2-3	CASSLEPSGYKSTDTQYF
TRBV2	15	TRBJ1-2	CASRERQGTRYGYTF
TRBV7-8	15	TRBJ2-3	CASSPRGGETDTQYF